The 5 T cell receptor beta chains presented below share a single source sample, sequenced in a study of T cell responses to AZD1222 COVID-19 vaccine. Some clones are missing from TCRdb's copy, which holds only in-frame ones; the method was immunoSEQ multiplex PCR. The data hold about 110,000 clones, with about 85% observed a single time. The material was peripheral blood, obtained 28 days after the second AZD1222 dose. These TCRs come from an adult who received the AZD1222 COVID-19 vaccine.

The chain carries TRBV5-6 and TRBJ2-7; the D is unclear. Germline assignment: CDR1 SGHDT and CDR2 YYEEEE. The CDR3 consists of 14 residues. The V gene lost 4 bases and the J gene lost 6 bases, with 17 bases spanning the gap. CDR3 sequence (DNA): TGTGCCAGCAGCCAAAGGATTCTTAGCACCGAGCAGTACTTC. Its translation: CASSQRILSTEQYF.

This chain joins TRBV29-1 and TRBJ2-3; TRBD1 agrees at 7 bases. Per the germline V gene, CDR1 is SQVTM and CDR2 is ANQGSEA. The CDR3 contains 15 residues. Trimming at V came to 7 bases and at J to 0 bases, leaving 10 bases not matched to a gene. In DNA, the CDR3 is TGCAGCGCCGCCAGTGACAGGGCTAGCACAGATACGCAGTATTTT. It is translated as CSAASDRASTDTQYF.

This chain's CDR3 is CASRGTEQKNIQYF. DNA of the CDR3: TGTGCCAGCAGGGGGACAGAGCAGAAAAACATTCAGTACTTC. This sequence joins TRBV11-2 and TRBJ2-4; 7 positions match TRBD1. V dropped 6 bases and J dropped 4; count of bases not matched to a gene: 6. This CDR3 has 14 residues. Germline CDR1 SGHAT, CDR2 FQNNGV.

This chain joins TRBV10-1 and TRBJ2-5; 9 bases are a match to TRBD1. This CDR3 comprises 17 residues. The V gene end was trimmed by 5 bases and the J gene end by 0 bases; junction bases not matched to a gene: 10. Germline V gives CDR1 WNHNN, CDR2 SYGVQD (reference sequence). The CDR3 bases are TGCGCCAGCAGTAAGGGGACAGGGCCCCGCCACCAAGAGACCCAGTACTTC. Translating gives CASSKGTGPRHQETQYF.

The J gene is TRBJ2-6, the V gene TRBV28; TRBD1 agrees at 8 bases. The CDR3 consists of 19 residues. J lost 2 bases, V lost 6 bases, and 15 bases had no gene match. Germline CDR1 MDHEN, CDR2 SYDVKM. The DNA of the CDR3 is TGTGCCAGCAGGAACCTACCGGGACAGGCGGTTCCTGGGGCCAACGTCCTGACTTTC. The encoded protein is CASRNLPGQAVPGANVLTF.